The following is a T cell receptor beta chain sequence with its context. Antigen specificity is unknown. The sample is drawn from a study of identical twins. Study-wide results and limits: Zero-insertion findings could be partly confounded by invariant cells (MAIT and iNKT cells).

After template switching added a universal primer site, the resulting cDNA carried unique molecular identifiers. TCRdb reanalysed the 5' RACE reads using MiXCR and keeps one entry per CDR3 protein. The top ten clones hold just under 2% of a sample with about 200,000 distinct CDR3 sequences, less than 8% of them seen once. The data were also submitted as part of a second study, on yellow fever vaccine responses in identical twins. From that report: Reported findings indicate that twins' vaccine T cell responses seemed partially convergent, partially personalized.

This receptor was identified in a woman aged 18-29 years in good health. Sequencing used memory (CD45RO+) T cells sorted from blood.

The CDR3 sequence is CSARDRLAGRFADTQYF. As DNA, the CDR3 is TGCAGTGCTAGAGATAGACTAGCGGGAAGGTTTGCAGATACGCAGTATTTT. The rearrangement uses TRBV20-1 and TRBJ2-3; 11 nucleotides match TRBD2. This CDR3 comprises 17 residues. Germline V lookup: CDR1 DFQATT, CDR2 SNEGSKA (reference sequence). Trimming took 0 bases from V and 4 from J; bases not matched to a gene: 9.